The 29 T cell receptor beta chains in this list originate from one sample, sequenced in a study of shared clonotypes between healthy human individuals. TCRdb's table, derived via immunoSEQ multiplex PCR, lists solely in-frame clones and lacks some. The sample has roughly 1 million clones; under 80% are singletons. Input material: memory CD4+ T cells sorted from blood. This sample's subset: CD45RA-negative fraction. The receptors originated from a man younger than 35 in good health.

The chain links TRBV11-3 to TRBJ2-5, with 8 bases that match TRBD2. Trimming cost V 5 bases and J 3 bases; bases outside gene matches: 14. The CDR3 is made up of 17 amino acids. CDR1 SGHNT and CDR2 YENEEA come from the germline V gene. The DNA for the CDR3 is TGTGCCAGCAGCCCCGGGACTAGGAGGCTTAACAAAGAGACCCAGTACTTC. Amino acid sequence: CASSPGTRRLNKETQYF.

This clone was found a few times. This sequence joins TRBV5-1 and TRBJ2-2; TRBD1 agrees at 8 bases. V lost 3 bases, J lost 5 bases, and 6 bases stayed unmatched. In germline, CDR1 is SGHRS, CDR2 YFSETQ. This CDR3 contains 15 residues. The CDR3 coding sequence is TGCGCCAGCAGCTCCCGGACAGGGATGACCGGGGAGCTGTTTTTT. Amino acid sequence: CASSSRTGMTGELFF.

This clone was observed at least ten times. The chain has TRBV25-1 and TRBJ1-4; a weak D match, TRBD1 (5 bases). This CDR3 has 17 residues. Trimming cost V 3 bases and J 0 bases, with 14 bases left between them. Germline assignment: CDR1 MGHDK and CDR2 SYGVNS. Written as DNA, the CDR3 is TGTGCCAGCAGTGACCCAGCCGGGACTACAACTAATGAAAAACTGTTTTTT. Its translation: CASSDPAGTTTNEKLFF.

The chain is built from TRBV9 and TRBJ1-2, with D possibly matching TRBD1 (5 bases). Germline values: CDR1 SGDLS, CDR2 YYNGEE. The CDR3 extends over 17 amino acids. Trimming took 0 bases from V and 6 from J, leaving 21 bases between them. The CDR3 DNA follows: TGTGCCAGCAGCGTAGGACCCGGGGGACCAGGGTTCGATGGCTACACCTTC. It codes for CASSVGPGGPGFDGYTF. The variable domain in full, with the rest retrieved from reference TRBV9 and TRBJ1-2, is DSGVTQTPKHLITATGQRVTLRCSPRSGDLSVYWYQQSLDQGLQFLIQYYNGEERAKGNILERFSAQQFPDLHSELNLSSLELGDSALYFCASSVGPGGPGFDGYTFGSGTRLTVV.

The table lists this clone with many counts. The same CDR3 arises from other DNA sequences in this sample as well. The V and J genes are TRBV5-4 and TRBJ1-4, with D uncertain. Germline V gene lookup returns CDR1 SGHNT and CDR2 YYREEE (reference sequence). The CDR3 runs 14 residues. V lost 0 bases to trimming and J lost 8 bases, with 11 bases between them. This chain's CDR3 is CASSLGGRFEKLFF. The CDR3 DNA reads as TGTGCCAGCAGCTTGGGTGGGAGATTCGAAAAACTGTTTTTT.

V and J are TRBV30 and TRBJ1-2; D is uncertain. V lost 1 base to trimming and J lost 4 bases, with 7 bases between them. The CDR3 consists of 12 residues. Germline CDR1 and CDR2: GTSNPN and SVGIG (reference sequence). The CDR3 coding sequence is TGTGCCTGGAGTGGGGGAATCTATGGCTACACCTTC. Its protein is CAWSGGIYGYTF.

In its sample, this clone was seen a few times. The same CDR3 is also encoded by other DNA sequences in this sample. The chain carries TRBV5-1 and TRBJ2-6; D gene unclear. Germline V gene data show CDR1 as SGHRS and CDR2 as YFSETQ. The CDR3 runs 13 residues. Trimming took off 5 bases at V and 0 bases at J, with 3 bases between the two ends. The CDR3 DNA is TGCGCCAGCAGAGACTCTGGGGCCAACGTCCTGACTTTC. This encodes CASRDSGANVLTF.

The V and J genes are TRBV6-5 and TRBJ2-3, with D tentatively TRBD2 (5 bases). Trimming pared 6 bases from V and 3 bases from J, leaving 10 bases between. There are 13 residues in the CDR3. Looked up from germline, CDR1 is MNHEY and CDR2 is SVGAGI. Written as DNA, the CDR3 is TGTGCCAGCAGCAGTAGGACTACAGATACGCAGTATTTT. Its protein product is CASSSRTTDTQYF.

A note on this clone: The sample carries other DNA sequences with the same CDR3. The V gene is TRBV5-1, the J gene TRBJ2-5, with D maybe TRBD2 (5 bases). The length of the CDR3 is 14 residues. Germline lookup yields CDR1 SGHRS and CDR2 YFSETQ. V lost 1 base, J lost 2 bases, and 9 bases lay in between. The CDR3 DNA is TGCGCCAGCAGCTTGTTGCCGGGACAAGAGACCCAGTACTTC. Protein: CASSLLPGQETQYF.

The V and J genes are TRBV11-3 and TRBJ2-1; D is possibly TRBD1 or TRBD2 (5 bases each). The CDR3 runs to 13 residues. CDR1 is SGHNT and CDR2 is YENEEA in the germline V gene. V lost 5 bases to trimming and J lost 6 bases, with 11 bases between them. CDR3 amino acids: CASSPGTSNEQFF. The DNA for the CDR3 is TGTGCCAGCAGCCCGGGGACGTCCAATGAGCAGTTCTTC.

In this sample, this clone turned up a few times. V and J are TRBV11-3 and TRBJ2-7; D unclear. V lost 4 bases and J lost 1, with 8 bases in between. This CDR3 is 13 amino acids long. Germline V gene sequence: CDR1 SGHNT, CDR2 YENEEA. This CDR3 is CASSSRTSYEQYF. In nucleotides, the CDR3 is TGTGCCAGCAGCTCCCGGACGTCCTACGAGCAGTACTTC.

Regarding this clone: Within the sample, other DNA sequences also encode this same CDR3. The V and J genes are TRBV30 and TRBJ2-1, with D hard to call. CDR1 GTSNPN and CDR2 SVGIG come from the germline V gene (reference sequence). Trimming removed 0 bases at V and 4 bases at J, with 7 bases between. The CDR3 totals 13 residues. CDR3 coding DNA: TGTGCCTGGAGTGTAAACACATACAATGAGCAGTTCTTC. Translating it yields CAWSVNTYNEQFF.

This clone has a count of ten or more. The CDR3 here is CASSILNEQFF. As DNA, the CDR3 is TGTGCCAGCAGCATCCTCAATGAGCAGTTCTTC. This chain joins TRBV2 and TRBJ2-1; D is undetermined. The germline CDR1 and CDR2 sequences are SNHLY and FYNNEI. V was clipped by 6 bases and J by 6 bases, with 6 bases between them. There are 11 residues in the CDR3.

This CDR3 is CASSYARTETQYF. CDR3 in DNA: TGTGCCAGCAGTTACGCGCGCACTGAGACCCAGTACTTC. The J gene is TRBJ2-5, the V gene TRBV6-5; no definite D call. The CDR3 contains 13 residues. Germline V gene sequence: CDR1 MNHEY, CDR2 SVGAGI. The V end was cut by 2 bases, the J end by 5 bases, with 9 bases between.

The J gene is TRBJ2-3, the V gene TRBV11-2, with D perhaps TRBD1 or TRBD2 (5 bases each). Trimming removed 1 base at V and 10 bases at J, with 6 bases between. This CDR3 contains 11 residues. Germline CDR1 reads SGHAT; CDR2 reads FQNNGV. CDR3 bases: TGTGCCAGCAGCTTAGTGGGACCGCAGTATTTT. Translating gives CASSLVGPQYF.

The V gene is TRBV7-8, the J gene TRBJ2-1; D not resolved. V was shortened by 2 bases and J by 7 bases, with 9 bases between the two germline ends. The CDR3 contains 13 residues. Germline assignment: CDR1 SGHVS and CDR2 FQNEAQ. CDR3 residues: CASSLSTANEQFF. CDR3 nucleotide sequence: TGTGCCAGCAGCTTATCGACCGCTAATGAGCAGTTCTTC.

The rearrangement uses TRBV28 and TRBJ1-2; perhaps TRBD1 as D (5 bases). CDR1 is MDHEN, CDR2 SYDVKM, per germline. Trimming took 2 bases from V and 4 from J, leaving 11 bases between them. This CDR3 contains 14 residues. The CDR3 nucleotides are TGTGCCAGCAGTTTAAATCAGGGAGTCTATGGCTACACCTTC. Its protein is CASSLNQGVYGYTF.

V usage is TRBV7-2 and J usage is TRBJ1-4; D might be TRBD1 (5 bases). V shed 5 bases and J shed 5 bases, with 15 bases lying between them. Germline V gene sequence: CDR1 SGHTA, CDR2 FQGNSA. The length of the CDR3 is 15 residues. CDR3 DNA: TGTGCCAGCAGCCCCGGGGCTCCCGAGAATGAAAAACTGTTTTTT. Translation gives CASSPGAPENEKLFF.

This rearrangement joins TRBV6-5 to TRBJ2-7; a weak D match, TRBD1 (6 bases). Trimming pared 6 bases from V and 2 bases from J, leaving 14 bases between. The CDR3 loop spans 14 amino acids. Germline CDR1 MNHEY, CDR2 SVGAGI. CDR3 sequence reads: CASSTNWGPYEQYF. The CDR3 bases are TGTGCCAGCAGCACAAATTGGGGGCCCTACGAGCAGTACTTC.

J is TRBJ2-1 and V is TRBV18, with D hard to call. The CDR3 is 14 residues long. Trimming shortened V by 4 bases and J by 5 bases, and 12 bases separated the two germline ends. CDR1 and CDR2 from the germline V gene are KGHSH and LQKENI. CDR3: CASSLVSANNEQFF. In nucleotides, the CDR3 is TGTGCCAGCTCACTAGTATCAGCCAACAATGAGCAGTTCTTC.

V gene TRBV6-5 combines with J gene TRBJ1-2, with D perhaps TRBD1 (5 bases). The germline V gene encodes CDR1 MNHEY and CDR2 SVGAGI. This CDR3 has 12 residues. V was cut by 2 bases and J by 8 bases, with 9 bases left in between. This CDR3 reads CASSYRRGGYTF. In DNA form, the CDR3 reads TGTGCCAGCAGTTACCGCCGGGGCGGCTACACCTTC.

The V and J genes are TRBV5-1 and TRBJ1-1; TRBD1 matches at 11 bases. The CDR3 consists of 14 residues. The trim removed 5 bases at V and 3 bases at J, leaving 3 bases unmatched. Germline V gene lookup returns CDR1 SGHRS and CDR2 YFSETQ. The CDR3 sequence is CASRSGQGDTEAFF. Here the CDR3 DNA reads TGCGCCAGCAGGTCGGGACAGGGGGACACTGAAGCTTTCTTT.

This clone appeared many times. J is TRBJ1-2 and V is TRBV4-1, with no clear D. The V and J ends lost 2 bases and 4 bases respectively, with 17 bases between them. The CDR3 sequence is 16 residues long. CDR1 MGHRA and CDR2 YSYEKL come from the germline V gene. CDR3 in amino acids: CASSQPFLTAPYGYTF. The CDR3 DNA sequence: TGCGCCAGCAGCCAACCCTTTCTCACGGCCCCCTATGGCTACACCTTC.

The chain couples TRBV2 to TRBJ2-3, with TRBD2 identical over 8 bases. This CDR3 is built from 15 residues. V lost 4 bases, J lost 3 bases, and 6 bases stayed unmatched. The V gene's germline CDR1 is SNHLY and CDR2 FYNNEI. This CDR3 reads CASSVNRGGTDTQYF. CDR3 in DNA: TGTGCCAGCAGTGTCAATCGGGGGGGTACAGATACGCAGTATTTT. Drawing the rest from reference TRBV2 and TRBJ2-3, the complete variable domain is EPEVTQTPSHQVTQMGQEVILRCVPISNHLYFYWYRQILGQKVEFLVSFYNNEISEKSEIFDDQFSVERPDGSNFTLKIRSTKLEDSAMYFCASSVNRGGTDTQYFGPGTRLTVL.

This clone came up a few times. The genes are TRBV29-1 and TRBJ2-3; D unresolved. This CDR3 region has 10 residues. The V and J ends lost 6 bases and 7 bases respectively, with 8 bases between them. Germline loops: CDR1 SQVTM, CDR2 ANQGSEA. The chain's CDR3 is CSVERNTQYF. CDR3 nucleotide sequence: TGCAGCGTCGAACGGAATACGCAGTATTTT.

The genes are TRBV11-2 and TRBJ1-2, with D maybe TRBD1 (6 bases). This CDR3 comprises 14 residues. Trimming removed 6 bases from V and 0 bases from J, with 11 bases in between. In germline, CDR1 is SGHAT, CDR2 FQNNGV. In DNA form, the CDR3 reads TGTGCCAGCAGTCCGGACAGAGCTAACTATGGCTACACCTTC. Its protein is CASSPDRANYGYTF.

The genes are TRBV5-1 and TRBJ2-3; TRBD2 is a possible D gene (7 bases). The CDR3 runs to 17 residues. Per the germline V gene, CDR1 is SGHRS and CDR2 is YFSETQ. V lost 4 bases to trimming and J lost 0 bases, with 18 bases between them. CDR3 protein: CASSRGAASGSTDTQYF. CDR3 nucleotides: TGCGCCAGCAGCCGGGGGGCGGCTAGCGGTAGCACAGATACGCAGTATTTT.

This chain links TRBV6-1 with TRBJ1-2, with D possibly being TRBD1 (5 bases). V lost 6 bases, J lost 6 bases, and 17 bases lay in between. The germline V gene has CDR1 MNHNS and CDR2 SASEGT. CDR3 length equals 14 residues. CDR3 residues: CASRPGLQFDGYTF. The CDR3 bases are TGTGCCAGCAGACCGGGACTTCAGTTCGATGGCTACACCTTC.

The chain has TRBV6-1 and TRBJ1-5; no clear D. Germline values: CDR1 MNHNS, CDR2 SASEGT. The CDR3 extends over 13 amino acids. With 7 bases removed from V and 5 bases from J, the gap between germline ends came to 12 bases. CDR3 DNA sequence: TGTGCCAGCACCATCTTATTGGATCAGCCCCAGCATTTT. Protein product: CASTILLDQPQHF.